The 6 T cell receptor beta chains below were found in one sample sequenced in a study of control samples from healthy donors and cancer patients. Sequenced by immunoSEQ multiplex PCR; TCRdb stores in-frame clones only, minus some. The sample yields roughly 80,000 clones, nearly 90% seen once. Sequenced sample: blood. The receptors come from a woman aged 45-65 years in good health.

The V gene is TRBV6-5, the J gene TRBJ1-3; D gene ambiguous. This CDR3 contains 13 residues. The germline V and J ends were trimmed by 5 bases and 0 bases, with 5 bases remaining between them. Germline V lookup: CDR1 MNHEY, CDR2 SVGAGI. CDR3 in amino acids: CASSISSGNTIYF. The DNA of the CDR3 is TGTGCCAGCAGTATCAGCTCTGGAAACACCATATATTTT.

The J gene is TRBJ1-4, the V gene TRBV9; D ambiguous. This CDR3 comprises 14 residues. CDR1 is SGDLS and CDR2 is YYNGEE in the germline V gene. V lost 4 bases and J 8 bases, leaving 15 bases between the germline ends. CDR3 amino acids: CASSREFGNEKLFF. CDR3 DNA: TGTGCCAGCAGCAGGGAATTCGGGAACGAAAAACTGTTTTTT.

The V gene is TRBV5-6, the J gene TRBJ1-2, with unresolved D. The CDR3 is 14 amino acids. The germline V gene has CDR1 SGHDT and CDR2 YYEEEE. V shed 0 bases and J shed 4 bases, with 10 bases lying between them. The DNA for the CDR3 is TGTGCCAGCAGCTTGGTTACAGAACCCTATGGCTACACCTTC. Translated, it gives CASSLVTEPYGYTF. Supplemented by reference TRBV5-6 and TRBJ1-2, the full variable domain reads DAGVTQSPTHLIKTRGQQVTLRCSPKSGHDTVSWYQQALGQGPQFIFQYYEEEERQRGNFPDRFSGHQFPNYSSELNVNALLLGDSALYLCASSLVTEPYGYTFGSGTRLTVV.

The chain recombines TRBV5-1 with TRBJ1-4, with 10 bases identical to TRBD1. The ends lost 2 bases at V and 3 bases at J; junction bases unmatched: 4. The germline CDR1 and CDR2 sequences are SGHRS and YFSETQ. The CDR3 extends over 16 amino acids. The CDR3 nucleotides are TGCGCCAGCAGCTTAATGACAGGGGGCTCTAATGAAAAACTGTTTTTT. Protein: CASSLMTGGSNEKLFF. Full variable domain (rest looked up from reference TRBV5-1 and TRBJ1-4): KAGVTQTPRYLIKTRGQQVTLSCSPISGHRSVSWYQQTPGQGLQFLFEYFSETQRNKGNFPGRFSGRQFSNSRSEMNVSTLELGDSALYLCASSLMTGGSNEKLFFGSGTQLSVL.

The chain has TRBV19 and TRBJ1-1, with TRBD1 matching over 8 bases. Per germline, CDR1 LNHDA and CDR2 SQIVND (reference sequence). Trimming cost V 6 bases and J 4 bases; bases outside gene matches: 10. There are 15 residues in the CDR3. The CDR3 is CASSDQVTGGTEAFF. The DNA for the CDR3 is TGTGCCAGTAGCGATCAGGTAACAGGGGGCACTGAAGCTTTCTTT.

The V call is TRBV2, the J call TRBJ1-6; 8 nucleotides align to TRBD1. Germline V gene lookup returns CDR1 SNHLY and CDR2 FYNNEI. CDR3 length: 16 amino acids. The V gene end was trimmed by 6 bases and the J gene end by 7 bases; junction bases not matched to a gene: 11. The CDR3 DNA is TGTGCCAGCAGGGAGGACAGGGTAAGGGGGAATTCACCCCTCCACTTT. Translation gives CASREDRVRGNSPLHF.